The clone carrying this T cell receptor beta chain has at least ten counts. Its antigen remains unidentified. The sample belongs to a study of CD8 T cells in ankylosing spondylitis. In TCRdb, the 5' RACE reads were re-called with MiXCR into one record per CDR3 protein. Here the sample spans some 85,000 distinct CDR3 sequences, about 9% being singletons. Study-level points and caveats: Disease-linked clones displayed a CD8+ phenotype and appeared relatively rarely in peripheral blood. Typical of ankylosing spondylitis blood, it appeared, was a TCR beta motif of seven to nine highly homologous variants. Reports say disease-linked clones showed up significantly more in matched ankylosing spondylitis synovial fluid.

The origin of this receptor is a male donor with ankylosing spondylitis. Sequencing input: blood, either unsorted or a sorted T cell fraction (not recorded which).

CDR3 in amino acids: CASSLRGLRYEQYF. The CDR3 DNA sequence: TGTGCCAGCAGTTTAAGGGGACTCCGCTACGAGCAGTACTTC. This chain uses TRBV27 with TRBJ2-7; possibly TRBD2 for D (6 bases). CDR3 length equals 14 residues. Germline CDR1 MNHEY, CDR2 SMNVEV (reference sequence). V was pared by 2 bases and J by 3 bases, with 11 bases between.